What follows are 14 T cell receptor beta chains derived from one specimen sequenced in a study of blood T cell repertoires in COVID-19. Assay used: immunoSEQ multiplex PCR; TCRdb lists only in-frame clones, some missing. The repertoire holds 110,000 or so clones, with roughly 81% as singletons. Input material: peripheral blood. All receptors derive from a human donor in a cohort sampled during active COVID-19.

This chain uses TRBV23-1 with TRBJ1-2; maybe TRBD1 (6 bases). TRBV23-1 is classed as an ORF, of uncertain function. The CDR3 is made up of 16 amino acids. Trimming shortened V by 3 bases and J by 4 bases, and 18 bases separated the two germline ends. DNA of the CDR3: TGCGCCAGCAGTCATACGCCACAGGGAAAGATCTATGGCTACACCTTC. This sequence encodes CASSHTPQGKIYGYTF.

This chain joins TRBV11-2 and TRBJ2-5; D call uncertain. CDR1 SGHAT and CDR2 FQNNGV come from the germline V gene. The ends were cut back, 0 bases at V and 5 bases at J, with 10 bases in the middle. The CDR3 sequence is 14 residues long. The CDR3 sequence: CASSLERGTETQYF. The CDR3 DNA follows: TGTGCCAGCAGCTTAGAGAGAGGAACGGAGACCCAGTACTTC.

The chain employs TRBV19 and TRBJ1-5; the match to TRBD1 covers 8 bases. The CDR3 extends over 16 amino acids. The V segment lost 2 bases and the J segment 3 bases; nucleotides outside the gene matches: 6. The germline CDR1 and CDR2 sequences are LNHDA and SQIVND (reference sequence). In DNA form, the CDR3 reads TGTGCCAGTAGTATAAACAGGGGGGAGCACAATCAGCCCCAGCATTTT. Residues: CASSINRGEHNQPQHF.

This clone showed up just a few times. This chain connects TRBV27 to TRBJ2-7; 7 bases line up with TRBD1. Germline loops: CDR1 MNHEY, CDR2 SMNVEV (reference sequence). This CDR3 contains 15 residues. Losses at the gene ends were 6 bases for V and 0 bases for J; bases not matched to a gene: 8. This CDR3 reads CASSHKGQPSYEQYF. The DNA of the CDR3 is TGTGCCAGCAGCCATAAGGGACAGCCCTCCTACGAGCAGTACTTC.

The sample holds one count of this clone. The V and J genes are TRBV29-1 and TRBJ2-6; perhaps TRBD1 as D (6 bases). Germline CDR1 SQVTM, CDR2 ANQGSEA. Trimming took 5 bases from V and 0 from J, leaving 14 bases between them. CDR3 length: 16 residues. CDR3 sequence: CSVLTGPNSGANVLTF. The DNA for the CDR3 is TGCAGCGTTCTAACAGGGCCAAACTCTGGGGCCAACGTCCTGACTTTC.

This sequence joins TRBV18 and TRBJ2-1; no firm D call. Trimming took 7 bases from V and 7 from J, leaving 8 bases between them. The CDR3 sequence is 11 residues long. Per germline, CDR1 KGHSH and CDR2 LQKENI. The CDR3 nucleotides are TGTGCCAGCTTAGATTTGAATGAGCAGTTCTTC. It encodes CASLDLNEQFF.

The J gene is TRBJ2-4, the V gene TRBV30; tentative D call: TRBD1 (6 bases). Trimming took 5 bases from V and 4 from J, leaving 6 bases between them. The CDR3 sequence is 11 residues long. CDR1 and CDR2 (germline): GTSNPN, SVGIG (reference sequence). DNA for the CDR3: TGTGCCTGGGACAGGAAAAACATTCAGTACTTC. As protein: CAWDRKNIQYF.

The chain links TRBV5-3 to TRBJ1-1; D gene unclear. TRBV5-3 is identified as an open reading frame with a role that is uncertain. The CDR3 covers 15 residues. V lost 3 bases, J lost 2 bases, and 14 bases lay in between. The DNA for the CDR3 is TGTGCCAGAAGCTCCCGCCAGCGGGCTAACACTGAAGCTTTCTTT. The encoded protein is CARSSRQRANTEAFF.

The chain is built from TRBV15 and TRBJ2-7; a possible D gene is TRBD1 (8 bases). Germline CDR1 is LNHNV and CDR2 is YYDKDF (reference sequence). V shed 5 bases and J shed 1 base, with 18 bases lying between them. This CDR3 comprises 16 residues. In DNA form, the CDR3 reads TGTGCCACCAGCCGGGGGGTCGGGACAGGATCCTACGAGCAGTACTTC. It yields the protein CATSRGVGTGSYEQYF.

The chain joins TRBV7-2 to TRBJ2-5; the match to TRBD2 covers 12 bases. V was pared by 2 bases and J by 4 bases, with 11 bases of the junction left unmatched. The CDR3 sequence is 18 residues long. The germline V gene encodes CDR1 SGHTA and CDR2 FQGNSA. The CDR3 sequence: CASSLRVLAGGGRETQYF. In DNA, the CDR3 is TGTGCCAGCAGCTTAAGGGTACTAGCGGGGGGCGGGAGAGAGACCCAGTACTTC.

The table lists this clone with a few counts. This chain links TRBV4-2 with TRBJ1-5; D unclear. CDR1 and CDR2 from the germline V gene are LGHNA and YNFKEQ. V lost 0 bases and J lost 2, with 8 bases in between. This CDR3 comprises 15 residues. CDR3 sequence reads: CASSQEAGGNQPQHF. The CDR3 DNA reads as TGTGCCAGCAGCCAAGAGGCGGGCGGCAATCAGCCCCAGCATTTT.

The J gene is TRBJ2-7, the V gene TRBV6-5, with a tentative D call TRBD1 (6 bases). Trimming took off 6 bases at V and 7 bases at J, with 10 bases between the two ends. CDR1 and CDR2 (germline): MNHEY, SVGAGI. The CDR3 consists of 11 residues. The CDR3 region is CASSRGLEQYF. CDR3 nucleotides: TGTGCCAGCAGCAGGGGCCTGGAGCAGTACTTC.

CDR3 residues: CASSLVPSSGRSGNEQFF. The CDR3 nucleotides read TGTGCCAGCAGCTTAGTTCCCTCTAGCGGGAGGTCGGGTAATGAGCAGTTCTTC. The V and J genes are TRBV7-3 and TRBJ2-1; TRBD2 aligns across 11 bases. The CDR3 loop spans 18 amino acids. The V gene's germline CDR1 is SGHTA and CDR2 FQGTGA. Trimming removed 2 bases from V and 7 bases from J; junction bases left unmatched: 13.

The chain uses TRBV7-8 and TRBJ1-6; no clear D gene. The CDR3 has 16 amino acids. Germline V gene data show CDR1 as SGHVS and CDR2 as FQNEAQ. V lost 6 bases, J lost 6 bases, and 18 bases lay in between. The CDR3 DNA sequence: TGTGCCAGCAGTTCGGGGTTCGATTCGACTAATTCACCCCTCCACTTT. Its translation is CASSSGFDSTNSPLHF.